The clone carrying this TCR beta chain was seen only a few times. The data derive from a study of blood T cell repertoires in COVID-19. Study background: Samples taken during acute and convalescent COVID-19 were collected in the United States, Italy and Spain. The cDNA or gDNA used as material had been derived from T cells, B-cell-depleted T cells, or PBMCs.

In the authors' workflow: Estimation of nucleated cell counts relied on the amplification of reference gene primers. Sequenced by immunoSEQ multiplex PCR; TCRdb stores in-frame clones only, minus some. V, J and clone size reflect that table, while D and trimming were determined from the DNA. The table shows just under 50,000 clones, with roughly 84% occurring only once. Trimming stripped 1 base from V and 4 bases from J, with 13 bases between. Germline loops: CDR1 SEHNR, CDR2 FQNEAQ (reference sequence). The CDR3 is 15 residues long. The chain employs TRBV7-9 and TRBJ1-2; tentative D call: TRBD1 (5 bases). The receptor was isolated from a human donor in a cohort sampled during active COVID-19. Sequencing was done on a sample of peripheral blood. CDR3 DNA: TGTGCCAGCAGCTTAGGAGACAGCTTTTTCTATGGCTACACCTTC. As protein: CASSLGDSFFYGYTF.